This T cell receptor (beta chain) was recorded in a study of cytomegalovirus exposure and HLA in healthy donors. The CDR3 consists of 16 residues. The V gene end was trimmed by 0 bases and the J gene end by 4 bases; junction bases not matched to a gene: 8. Per the germline V gene, CDR1 is LGHNA and CDR2 is YSLEER. Primers for the PCR totalled 60 Vbeta and 13 Jbeta. Produced via immunoSEQ multiplex PCR; TCRdb's table is partial and in-frame only. The data hold approximately 90,000 clones, with 6% to 9% observed a single time. This TCR was recovered from a man aged 50 or older in good health and CMV-seronegative. Sequencing was performed on PBMCs. This chain links TRBV4-3 with TRBJ2-7; 8 positions match TRBD2. This CDR3 reads CASSQDVSGRVYEQYF. DNA of the CDR3: TGCGCCAGCAGCCAAGATGTCAGCGGGAGAGTATACGAGCAGTACTTC.